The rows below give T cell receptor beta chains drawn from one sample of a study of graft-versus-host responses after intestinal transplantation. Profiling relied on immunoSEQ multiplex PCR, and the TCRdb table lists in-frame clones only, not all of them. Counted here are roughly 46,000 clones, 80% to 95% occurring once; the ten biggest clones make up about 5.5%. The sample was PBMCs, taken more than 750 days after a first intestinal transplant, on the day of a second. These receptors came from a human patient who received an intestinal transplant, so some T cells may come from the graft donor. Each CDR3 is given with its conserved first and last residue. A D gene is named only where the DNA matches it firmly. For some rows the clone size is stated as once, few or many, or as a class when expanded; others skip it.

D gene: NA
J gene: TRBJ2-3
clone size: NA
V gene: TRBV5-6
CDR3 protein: CASSLGGAGGTDTQYF
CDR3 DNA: TGTGCCAGCAGCTTGGGGGGAGCGGGCGGCACAGATACGCAGTATTTT

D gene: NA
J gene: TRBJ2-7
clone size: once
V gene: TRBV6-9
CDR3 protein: CASSYDDTSNEQYF
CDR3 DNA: TGTGCCAGCAGTTACGACGATACTAGCAACGAGCAGTACTTC

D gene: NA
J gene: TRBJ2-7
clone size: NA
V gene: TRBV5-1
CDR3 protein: CASSLIGGYEQYF
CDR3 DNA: TGCGCCAGCAGCTTGATAGGGGGATACGAGCAGTACTTC

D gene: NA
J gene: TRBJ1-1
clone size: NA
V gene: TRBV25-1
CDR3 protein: CASSDSSNTEAFF
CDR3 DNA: TGTGCCAGCAGTGACAGCTCCAACACTGAAGCTTTCTTT

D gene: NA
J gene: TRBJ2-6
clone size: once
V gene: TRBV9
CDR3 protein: CASSPPTASSGANVLTF
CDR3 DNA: TGTGCCAGCAGCCCCCCGACAGCCTCCTCTGGGGCCAACGTCCTGACTTTC

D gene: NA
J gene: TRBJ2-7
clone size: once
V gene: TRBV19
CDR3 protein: CASRRGYEQYF
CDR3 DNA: TGTGCCAGTAGGAGGGGGTACGAGCAGTACTTC

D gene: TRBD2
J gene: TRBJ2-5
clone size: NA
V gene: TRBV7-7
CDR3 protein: CASSQRGDQETQYF
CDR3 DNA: TGTGCTAGCAGCCAGCGGGGGGACCAAGAGACCCAGTACTTC

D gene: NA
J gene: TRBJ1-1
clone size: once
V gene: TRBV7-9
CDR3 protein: CASSLAPVNTEAFF
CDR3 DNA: TGTGCCAGCAGCTTAGCGCCGGTGAACACTGAAGCTTTCTTT

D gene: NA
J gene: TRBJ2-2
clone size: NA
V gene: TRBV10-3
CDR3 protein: CAISESAGDFAGELFF
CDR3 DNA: TGTGCCATCAGTGAGTCGGCAGGGGACTTCGCCGGGGAGCTGTTTTTT

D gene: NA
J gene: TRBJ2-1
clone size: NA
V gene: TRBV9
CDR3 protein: CASSADYSGEQFF
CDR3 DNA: TGTGCCAGCAGCGCGGACTACTCGGGTGAGCAGTTCTTC

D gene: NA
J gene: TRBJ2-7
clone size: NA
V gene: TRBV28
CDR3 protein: CASSSAGGPFYEQYF
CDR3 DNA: TGTGCCAGCAGTTCCGCCGGGGGCCCGTTCTACGAGCAGTACTTC

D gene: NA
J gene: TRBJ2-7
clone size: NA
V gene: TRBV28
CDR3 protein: CASRRGGPYEQYF
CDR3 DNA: TGTGCCAGCAGGAGGGGGGGCCCCTACGAGCAGTACTTC

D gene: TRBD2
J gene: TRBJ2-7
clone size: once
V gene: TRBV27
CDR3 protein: CASSPGGTSGPYEQYF
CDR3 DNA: TGTGCCAGCAGCCCGGGGGGGACTAGCGGCCCCTACGAGCAGTACTTC

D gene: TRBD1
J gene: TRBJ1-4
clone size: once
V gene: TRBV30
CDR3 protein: CASTGDRGRGTNEKLFF
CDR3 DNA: TGTGCCTCCACAGGAGACAGGGGGAGAGGGACTAATGAAAAACTGTTTTTT

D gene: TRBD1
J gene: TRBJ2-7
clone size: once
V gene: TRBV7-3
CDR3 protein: CASSPGQIQGEQYF
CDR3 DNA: TGTGCCAGCAGCCCGGGACAGATTCAAGGCGAGCAGTACTTC

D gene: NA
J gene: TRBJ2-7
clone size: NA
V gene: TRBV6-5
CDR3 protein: CASSPRRGETYEQYF
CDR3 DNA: TGTGCCAGCAGCCCCCGGAGAGGGGAAACCTACGAGCAGTACTTC

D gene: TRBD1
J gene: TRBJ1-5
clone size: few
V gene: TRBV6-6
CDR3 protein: CASSYSTGNQPQHF
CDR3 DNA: TGTGCCAGCAGTTACTCGACAGGGAATCAGCCCCAGCATTTT

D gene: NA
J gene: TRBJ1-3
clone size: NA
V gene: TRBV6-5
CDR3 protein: CASSYSAGGNTIYF
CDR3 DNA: TGTGCCAGCAGTTACTCGGCAGGCGGAAACACCATATATTTT

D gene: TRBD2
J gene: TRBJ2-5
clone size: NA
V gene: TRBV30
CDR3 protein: CAWGGGGPETQYF
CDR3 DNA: TGTGCCTGGGGCGGGGGGGGGCCAGAGACCCAGTACTTC

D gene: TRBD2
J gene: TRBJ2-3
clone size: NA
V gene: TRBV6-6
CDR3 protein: CASSRRAGGPTDTQYF
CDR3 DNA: TGTGCCAGCAGCCGCCGGGCGGGAGGGCCGACAGATACGCAGTATTTT

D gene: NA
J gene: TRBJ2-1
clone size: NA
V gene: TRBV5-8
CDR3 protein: CASSLEQDPQWEQFF
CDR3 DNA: TGTGCCAGCAGCTTGGAACAGGACCCACAATGGGAGCAGTTCTTC

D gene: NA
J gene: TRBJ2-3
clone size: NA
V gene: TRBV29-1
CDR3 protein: CSVATDPRGGDTQYF
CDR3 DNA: TGCAGCGTTGCGACGGACCCGAGGGGAGGAGATACGCAGTATTTT

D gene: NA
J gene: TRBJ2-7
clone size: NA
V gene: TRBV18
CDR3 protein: CASSPLAPSYEQYF
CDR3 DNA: TGTGCCAGCTCACCACTCGCTCCCTCCTACGAGCAGTACTTC

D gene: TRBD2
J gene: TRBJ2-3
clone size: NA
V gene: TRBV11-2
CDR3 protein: CASSPGTSGSTDTQYF
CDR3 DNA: TGTGCCAGCAGCCCAGGGACTAGCGGGAGCACAGATACGCAGTATTTT

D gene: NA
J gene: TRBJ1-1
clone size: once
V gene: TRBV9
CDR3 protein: CASSAPGAMVAEAFF
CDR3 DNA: TGTGCCAGCAGCGCCCCAGGGGCCATGGTCGCTGAAGCTTTCTTT

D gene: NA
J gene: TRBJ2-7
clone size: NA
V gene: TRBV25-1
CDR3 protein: CASSESAVGYEQYF
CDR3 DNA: TGTGCCAGCAGTGAATCTGCTGTGGGATACGAGCAGTACTTC

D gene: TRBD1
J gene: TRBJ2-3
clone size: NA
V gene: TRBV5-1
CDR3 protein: CASSSPGTGEVLRYF
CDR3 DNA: TGCGCCAGCAGCTCACCCGGGACAGGGGAAGTATTGAGGTATTTT

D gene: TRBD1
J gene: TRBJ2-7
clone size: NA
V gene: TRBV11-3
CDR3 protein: CASSPDRGREQYF
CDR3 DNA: TGTGCCAGCAGCCCGGACAGGGGGCGTGAGCAGTACTTC

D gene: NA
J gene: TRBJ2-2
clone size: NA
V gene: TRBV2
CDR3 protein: CASSPGGGVLFF
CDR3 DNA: TGTGCCAGCAGTCCAGGGGGAGGTGTGCTGTTTTTT

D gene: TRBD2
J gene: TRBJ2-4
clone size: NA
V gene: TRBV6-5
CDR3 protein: CASSKLLAGEGIQYF
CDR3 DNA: TGTGCCAGCAGCAAATTACTAGCGGGAGAAGGCATTCAGTACTTC

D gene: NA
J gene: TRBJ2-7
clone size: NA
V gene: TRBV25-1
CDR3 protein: CASSESRALTPYEQYF
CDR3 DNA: TGTGCCAGCAGTGAATCTCGGGCCCTCACCCCCTACGAGCAGTACTTC

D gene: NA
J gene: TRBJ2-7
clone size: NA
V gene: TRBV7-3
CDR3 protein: CASSLFREYEQYF
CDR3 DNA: TGTGCCAGCAGCTTATTCAGGGAATACGAGCAGTACTTC